The 6 T cell receptor beta chains listed next were all sequenced from one sample in a study of T cell repertoires in cytomegalovirus infection. Using its own MiXCR run on the reads, TCRdb lists one record per CDR3 protein. In the table there are more than 150,000 distinct CDR3 sequences, approximately 19% of which are singletons. Sequences were obtained from PBMCs. These receptors were taken from a human donor in good health (CMV status not recorded). Some clones in this sample may be carry-over from other donors' samples.

The chain uses TRBV28 and TRBJ2-2; tentatively, D is TRBD1 (7 bases). Deletions cut 3 bases from V and 7 bases from J, with 15 bases between. Germline CDR1 and CDR2: MDHEN and SYDVKM. The CDR3 is 15 amino acids. CDR3 residues: CASSFSGGGSGELFF. DNA for the CDR3: TGTGCCAGCAGTTTTTCCGGAGGGGGCAGCGGGGAGCTGTTTTTT.

The sample holds many counts of this clonotype. This chain joins TRBV7-9 and TRBJ2-7; 8 positions match TRBD1. This CDR3 is 15 amino acids long. V was pared by 6 bases and J by 3 bases, with 10 bases of the junction left unmatched. Per germline, CDR1 SEHNR and CDR2 FQNEAQ (reference sequence). The CDR3 is CASSSGQGLNYEQYF. CDR3 DNA sequence: TGTGCCAGCAGTTCCGGACAGGGATTAAACTACGAGCAGTACTTC. Full variable domain (remainder filled in from reference TRBV7-9 and TRBJ2-7): DTGVSQNPRHKITKRGQNVTFRCDPISEHNRLYWYRQTLGQGPEFLTYFQNEAQLEKSRLLSDRFSAERPKGSFSTLEIQRTEQGDSAMYLCASSSGQGLNYEQYFGPGTRLTVT.

This clonotype was observed a handful of times. This is likely a read error, given that the CDR3 carries no conserved phenylalanine or tryptophan at its end. Because the CDR3's place on the DNA is in doubt, the DNA is left out and the CDR3 is given as listed by TCRdb. The chain employs TRBV18 and TRBJ2-3; the D call in the table, TRBD2, was not verified against the DNA. The CDR3 is 11 residues long, counting both termini. The V gene's germline CDR1 is KGHSH and CDR2 LQKENI. The CDR3 loop reads CASSPIPGLAL.

A few counts support this clonotype. The chain combines TRBV5-1 with TRBJ2-7; D possibly corresponds to TRBD2 (6 bases). The germline V and J ends were trimmed by 2 bases and 0 bases, with 9 bases remaining between them. Germline CDR1 reads SGHRS; CDR2 reads YFSETQ. This CDR3 has 14 residues. The CDR3 region is CASSFDGSSYEQYF. DNA of the CDR3: TGCGCCAGCAGCTTCGACGGGAGCTCCTACGAGCAGTACTTC.

This clonotype has a handful of counts. This chain connects TRBV25-1 to TRBJ1-1, with TRBD1 matching 10 bases. The CDR3 loop spans 15 amino acids. J gave up 10 bases and V 0 bases, and 8 bases lay outside the gene matches. Germline-derived CDR1 and CDR2 are MGHDK and SYGVNS. The CDR3 is CASSEYISDRGRAFF. Written as DNA, the CDR3 is TGTGCCAGCAGTGAATATATCAGCGACAGGGGGCGAGCTTTCTTT.

This clonotype came up many times. The rearrangement links TRBV7-2 to TRBJ2-3; the D call may be TRBD1 or TRBD2 (5 bases each). Trimming cost V 4 bases and J 5 bases, with 28 bases left between them. The CDR3 extends over 19 amino acids. Germline assignment: CDR1 SGHTA and CDR2 FQGNSA. CDR3 DNA sequence: TGTGCCAGCAGCTCCTGGAGATCTAAGGGGACCCCCGGGATAGATACGCAGTATTTT. Its translation is CASSSWRSKGTPGIDTQYF.